This TCR beta chain was obtained from a study of sequential checkpoint blockade in melanoma. Produced via immunoSEQ multiplex PCR; TCRdb's table is partial and in-frame only. The data show 37,000 or so clones, more than 25% seen once. This clone turned up a few times. The treatment here: randomized to nivolumab then ipilimumab (arm A) or the reverse (arm B). This CDR3 contains 17 residues. V dropped 8 bases and J dropped 2 bases, with 23 bases sitting between them. Germline CDR1 MNHGY, CDR2 SVAAGI. The sequences come from tumor tissue (inferred from file names), collected from a patient given nivolumab and ipilimumab in sequence. This receptor was obtained from a human donor with melanoma. V gene TRBV6-9 combines with J gene TRBJ2-3; D ambiguous. CDR3 region: CASSPHPLHPDTDTQYF. Written as DNA, the CDR3 is TGTGCCAGCTCCCCGCATCCCCTACACCCCGACACAGATACGCAGTATTTT.